What follows are 29 T cell receptor beta chains derived from one specimen sequenced in a study of response to subunit inactivated influenza vaccine. MiXCR was run by TCRdb on the RT-PCR reads, yielding one entry per CDR3 protein. The sample holds approximately 700,000 distinct CDR3 sequences, 15% to 17% seen once. Source: PBMCs from blood, taken about 13 days after vaccination. Source of these receptors: a man between 45 and 60 years old who received an inactivated influenza vaccine.

This chain connects TRBV6-5 to TRBJ1-3; D gene ambiguous. From germline, CDR1 is MNHEY and CDR2 SVGAGI. The CDR3 has 16 residues. The ends were cut back, 0 bases at V and 4 bases at J, with 13 bases in the middle. CDR3 DNA: TGTGCCAGCAGTTACTCGAGGTTCCAGGCCGGAAACACCATATATTTT. It translates to CASSYSRFQAGNTIYF.

This rearrangement joins TRBV12-5 to TRBJ2-7, with 9 bases aligning to TRBD2. V lost 3 bases and J lost 4; bases outside the gene matches: 13. The CDR3 spans 17 residues. The germline V gene encodes CDR1 LGHNT and CDR2 FRNRAP. The CDR3 nucleotides read TGTGCTAGTGGTTTCGTAGCGGGAGCCAGCTCGGGATACGAGCAGTACTTC. This gives the protein CASGFVAGASSGYEQYF.

For this clonotype: Possible read error: a much larger clone is one base away. The chain joins TRBV7-9 to TRBJ2-1, with D unclear. The CDR3 runs 12 residues. Germline CDR1 is SEHNR and CDR2 is FQNEAQ (reference sequence). The V end was cut by 1 base, the J end by 5 bases, with 3 bases between. Written as DNA, the CDR3 is TGTGCCAGCAGCTTAGTTCACAATGAGCAGTTCTTC. Protein sequence: CASSLVHNEQFF. The full variable domain, with the rest looked up from reference TRBV7-9 and TRBJ2-1, is DTGVSQNPRHKITKRGQNVTFRCDPISEHNRLYWYRQTLGQGPEFLTYFQNEAQLEKSRLLSDRFSAERPKGSFSTLEIQRTEQGDSAMYLCASSLVHNEQFFGPGTRLTVL.

The rearrangement links TRBV20-1 to TRBJ2-2; possible D gene TRBD2, 7 bases. The V end lost 1 base, the J end lost 4 bases, and 10 bases lay between the germline ends. Germline loops: CDR1 DFQATT, CDR2 SNEGSKA (reference sequence). The CDR3 runs 14 residues. As DNA, the CDR3 is TGCAGTGCTAGAGCGGGGGGCTCCACCGGGGAGCTGTTTTTT. It codes for CSARAGGSTGELFF.

This clonotype was seen only a few times. The rearrangement links TRBV25-1 to TRBJ1-6; 8 bases are a match to TRBD1. After removal of 7 bases from V and 10 bases from J, the junction contained 12 bases not matched to a gene. This CDR3 is 15 amino acids long. Germline V CDR1 and CDR2: MGHDK, SYGVNS. The CDR3 DNA sequence: TGTGCCAGCACCCGAGGGGGCAGGGGGCAATCACCCCTCCACTTT. Translation gives CASTRGGRGQSPLHF. The entire variable domain, with the rest obtained from reference TRBV25-1 and TRBJ1-6, is as follows: EADIYQTPRYLVIGTGKKITLECSQTMGHDKMYWYQQDPGMELHLIHYSYGVNSTEKGDLSSESTVSRIRTEHFPLTLESARPSHTSQYLCASTRGGRGQSPLHFGNGTRLTVT.

This clonotype was seen a handful of times. This sequence joins TRBV2 and TRBJ2-7; D unclear. Germline V gene data show CDR1 as SNHLY and CDR2 as FYNNEI. Deletions cut 7 bases from V and 0 bases from J, with 10 bases between. The CDR3 has 13 residues. CDR3 protein: CASTGPSSYEQYF. The CDR3, as DNA: TGTGCCAGCACCGGGCCTTCCTCCTACGAGCAGTACTTC.

This clonotype showed up just a few times. CDR3 sequence: CASREEHSNQPQHF. In DNA, the CDR3 is TGTGCCAGCCGTGAAGAACATAGCAATCAGCCCCAGCATTTT. J is TRBJ1-5 and V is TRBV7-2; D not certain. Per germline, CDR1 SGHTA and CDR2 FQGNSA. This CDR3 has 14 amino acids. V shed 8 bases and J shed 0 bases, with 11 bases lying between them.

V usage is TRBV4-2 and J usage is TRBJ2-5; 12 bases match TRBD2. Germline values: CDR1 LGHNA, CDR2 YNFKEQ. The CDR3 spans 16 residues. The junction had 2 bases not matched to a gene; V was cut back by 1 base and J by 2 bases. CDR3 residues: CASSQASGGVQETQYF. DNA of the CDR3: TGTGCCAGCAGCCAAGCTAGCGGGGGGGTACAAGAGACCCAGTACTTC.

The V and J genes are TRBV24-1 and TRBJ2-3, with 7 bases identical to TRBD1. This CDR3 region has 15 residues. V shed 0 bases, J shed 4 bases, and the junction held 3 bases outside the gene matches. Germline V gene data show CDR1 as KGHDR and CDR2 as SFDVKD. The CDR3 coding sequence is TGTGCCACCAGTGATTTGAGACAGGGCCCAGATACGCAGTATTTT. Amino acids: CATSDLRQGPDTQYF.

At least ten counts were recorded for this clonotype. The V and J genes are TRBV20-1 and TRBJ1-1; unclear D gene. This CDR3 spans 15 amino acids. Germline V lookup: CDR1 DFQATT, CDR2 SNEGSKA (reference sequence). V lost 5 bases to trimming and J lost 1 base, with 17 bases between them. The CDR3 bases are TGCAGTGCTTCCTATGCAGCCGCGGGGAACACTGAAGCTTTCTTT. This gives the protein CSASYAAAGNTEAFF.

This sequence joins TRBV4-3 and TRBJ2-5; 7 bases agree with TRBD2. Germline-derived CDR1 and CDR2 are LGHNA and YSLEER. V shed 0 bases, J shed 5 bases, and the junction held 15 bases outside the gene matches. The CDR3 is 18 amino acids. The CDR3 sequence is CASSQEIIRGREGETQYF. CDR3 bases: TGCGCCAGCAGCCAAGAGATAATCCGGGGCAGGGAGGGGGAGACCCAGTACTTC.

The chain uses TRBV19 and TRBJ2-2, with a tentative D call TRBD1 (5 bases). V shed 5 bases and J shed 1 base, with 17 bases lying between them. This CDR3 spans 17 amino acids. Per germline, CDR1 LNHDA and CDR2 SQIVND (reference sequence). The CDR3 sequence: CASSASGQRLNTGELFF. The CDR3 DNA sequence: TGTGCCAGTAGTGCATCCGGACAACGACTGAACACCGGGGAGCTGTTTTTT.

The V gene is TRBV9, the J gene TRBJ2-7; D call uncertain. CDR1 SGDLS and CDR2 YYNGEE come from the germline V gene. CDR3 length: 14 amino acids. The V end was cut by 0 bases, the J end by 2 bases, with 9 bases between. Here the CDR3 DNA reads TGTGCCAGCAGCGTAGGTGATCTCCCCTACGAGCAGTACTTC. Translating it yields CASSVGDLPYEQYF.

This clonotype was detected a few times. This sequence joins TRBV12-3 or TRBV12-4 and TRBJ1-6, with TRBD1 matching over 8 bases. The CDR3 consists of 14 residues. J gave up 9 bases and V 4 bases, and 5 bases lay outside the gene matches. CDR3 in DNA: TGTGCCAGCAGTTCGGCAGGGGGCAGTTCACCCCTCCACTTT. It translates to CASSSAGGSSPLHF.

This clonotype showed up just a few times. The chain has TRBV12-3 or TRBV12-4 and TRBJ2-1, with 7 bases aligning to TRBD1. The CDR3 contains 13 residues. The J segment lost 8 bases and the V segment lost 5 bases, leaving 6 bases of the junction unmatched. CDR3 sequence: CASSDTTGDEQFF. DNA for the CDR3: TGTGCCAGCAGTGATACCACAGGGGATGAGCAGTTCTTC.

Concerning this clonotype itself: A read error may produce the germline difference seen at one junction end. This sequence joins TRBV20-1 and TRBJ1-5; TRBD1 is a possible D gene (5 bases). The length of the CDR3 is 13 residues. Germline-derived CDR1 and CDR2 are DFQATT and SNEGSKA (reference sequence). CDR3 residues: CSASGQGNHPQHF. As DNA, the CDR3 is TGCAGTGCTAGTGGGCAGGGAAATCATCCCCAGCATTTT.

This clonotype was counted only a few times. The chain carries TRBV12-3 or TRBV12-4 and TRBJ2-7; TRBD1 matches 7 bases. There are 15 residues in the CDR3. Losses at the gene ends were 7 bases for V and 1 base for J; bases not matched to a gene: 10. CDR3 residues: CASNRGPGGSYEQYF. As DNA, the CDR3 is TGTGCCAGCAATAGAGGGCCAGGGGGATCCTACGAGCAGTACTTC.

At least ten counts were recorded for this clonotype. V usage is TRBV10-3 and J usage is TRBJ2-2; 14 bases map to TRBD2. This CDR3 is 18 amino acids long. V dropped 6 bases and J dropped 4; count of bases not matched to a gene: 10. Germline-derived CDR1 and CDR2 are ENHRY and SYGVKD. As DNA, the CDR3 is TGTGCCATCAGCCTAACCGGGACTAGCGGGAGCTCCACCGGGGAGCTGTTTTTT. It codes for CAISLTGTSGSSTGELFF.

The chain couples TRBV14 to TRBJ2-5, with TRBD2 as a possible D gene (6 bases). Trimming removed 0 bases from V and 1 base from J, with 12 bases in between. The CDR3 totals 16 residues. From germline, CDR1 is SGHDN and CDR2 FVKESK. The CDR3 nucleotides read TGTGCCAGCAGCCAAGATCCTAGCGTAACCCAAGAGACCCAGTACTTC. Translating gives CASSQDPSVTQETQYF.

The chain carries TRBV15 and TRBJ2-4; TRBD2 is a possible D gene (7 bases). The length of the CDR3 is 15 residues. Germline CDR1 LNHNV, CDR2 YYDKDF (reference sequence). V was trimmed by 1 base and J by 5 bases, leaving 12 bases between them. The DNA of the CDR3 is TGTGCCACCAGCAGAGGAGGGGGGGGACAAAACATTCAGTACTTC. Translation gives CATSRGGGGQNIQYF. Complete variable domain (other parts from reference TRBV15 and TRBJ2-4): DAMVIQNPRYQVTQFGKPVTLSCSQTLNHNVMYWYQQKSSQAPKLLFHYYDKDFNNEADTPDNFQSRRPNTSFCFLDIRSPGLGDTAMYLCATSRGGGGQNIQYFGAGTRLSVL.

This clonotype was recorded a few times. The rearrangement uses TRBV10-3 and TRBJ2-3; no firm D call. This CDR3 has 15 amino acids. Per germline, CDR1 ENHRY and CDR2 SYGVKD. The ends were cut back, 9 bases at V and 0 bases at J, with 16 bases in the middle. For the CDR3, the DNA is TGTGCCATTTCAGATCCAAGGAGTAGCACAGATACGCAGTATTTT. This encodes CAISDPRSSTDTQYF.

There are many counts of this clonotype. V usage is TRBV5-5 and J usage is TRBJ2-2; TRBD2 matches at 7 bases. The length of the CDR3 is 16 residues. Germline V lookup: CDR1 SGHKS, CDR2 YYEKEE (reference sequence). The trim removed 2 bases at V and 2 bases at J, leaving 6 bases unmatched. For the CDR3, the DNA is TGTGCCAGCAGCTTAGGGCTAGCGGACAACACCGGGGAGCTGTTTTTT. This sequence encodes CASSLGLADNTGELFF. Supplemented by reference TRBV5-5 and TRBJ2-2, the full variable domain reads DAGVTQSPTHLIKTRGQQVTLRCSPISGHKSVSWYQQVLGQGPQFIFQYYEKEERGRGNFPDRFSARQFPNYSSELNVNALLLGDSALYLCASSLGLADNTGELFFGEGSRLTVL.

The chain employs TRBV4-1 and TRBJ1-5; D gene uncertain. CDR3 length: 17 residues. Germline CDR1 reads MGHRA; CDR2 reads YSYEKL. V was pared by 0 bases and J by 4 bases, with 16 bases between. This CDR3 reads CASSQDEIGPGNQPQHF. In nucleotides, the CDR3 is TGCGCCAGCAGCCAAGATGAAATAGGGCCCGGGAATCAGCCCCAGCATTTT.

V gene TRBV27 combines with J gene TRBJ2-7; perhaps TRBD2 as D (5 bases). Germline V gene lookup returns CDR1 MNHEY and CDR2 SMNVEV (reference sequence). This CDR3 has 15 residues. V dropped 1 base and J dropped 2 bases, with 12 bases sitting between them. The CDR3 sequence: CASSLFSVTTYEQYF. The CDR3 DNA reads as TGTGCCAGCAGTTTATTCTCCGTGACTACCTACGAGCAGTACTTC.

Written as DNA, the CDR3 is TGTGCCAGCAGCGAGTGGGGGGATAATGAGCAGTTCTTC. It encodes CASSEWGDNEQFF. The chain couples TRBV11-2 to TRBJ2-1, with D possibly TRBD2 on 6 matching bases. This CDR3 has 13 amino acids. Germline lookup yields CDR1 SGHAT and CDR2 FQNNGV. Trimming pared 5 bases from V and 7 bases from J, leaving 12 bases between.

The table lists this clonotype with a few counts. The rearrangement joins TRBV30 to TRBJ2-1; 7 bases agree with TRBD2. This CDR3 spans 10 amino acids. CDR1 is GTSNPN, CDR2 SVGIG, per germline (reference sequence). Trimming took 8 bases from V and 14 from J; bases not matched to a gene: 9. CDR3 protein: CALYEGGKFF. Here the CDR3 DNA reads TGTGCCCTATACGAGGGAGGGAAGTTCTTC.

The V gene is TRBV7-6, the J gene TRBJ2-3; 8 bases align to TRBD2. V was clipped by 3 bases and J by 2 bases; unmatched bases: 4. CDR1 and CDR2 (germline): SGHVS, FNYEAQ. This CDR3 comprises 15 residues. The CDR3 DNA sequence: TGTGCCAGCAGCTTTACTAGCGGTACCACAGATACGCAGTATTTT. Translating gives CASSFTSGTTDTQYF. Based on the CDR3 plus reference TRBV7-6 and TRBJ2-3, the full variable domain is GAGVSQSPRYKVTKRGQDVALRCDPISGHVSLYWYRQALGQGPEFLTYFNYEAQQDKSGLPNDRFSAERPEGSISTLTIQRTEQRDSAMYRCASSFTSGTTDTQYFGPGTRLTVL.

This chain joins TRBV7-9 and TRBJ1-4; TRBD1 agrees at 7 bases. The length of the CDR3 is 14 residues. V dropped 5 bases and J dropped 6; count of bases not matched to a gene: 6. Looked up from germline, CDR1 is SEHNR and CDR2 is FQNEAQ (reference sequence). In nucleotides, the CDR3 is TGTGCCAGCAGCCCCCGGGACAGCTATGAAAAACTGTTTTTT. The encoded protein is CASSPRDSYEKLFF. The full variable domain, completed using reference TRBV7-9 and TRBJ1-4, is DTGVSQNPRHKITKRGQNVTFRCDPISEHNRLYWYRQTLGQGPEFLTYFQNEAQLEKSRLLSDRFSAERPKGSFSTLEIQRTEQGDSAMYLCASSPRDSYEKLFFGSGTQLSVL.

The rearrangement links TRBV15 to TRBJ2-3; a possible D gene is TRBD2 (7 bases). CDR3 length: 16 residues. CDR1 LNHNV and CDR2 YYDKDF come from the germline V gene (reference sequence). Trimming pared 2 bases from V and 6 bases from J, leaving 18 bases between. CDR3 region: CATSRTLGGGMDTQYF. CDR3 in DNA: TGTGCCACCAGCAGAACTCTAGGGGGGGGCATGGATACGCAGTATTTT. The variable domain in full, with the rest retrieved from reference TRBV15 and TRBJ2-3, is DAMVIQNPRYQVTQFGKPVTLSCSQTLNHNVMYWYQQKSSQAPKLLFHYYDKDFNNEADTPDNFQSRRPNTSFCFLDIRSPGLGDTAMYLCATSRTLGGGMDTQYFGPGTRLTVL.